This T cell receptor (beta chain) was obtained from a study of early T cells in non-severe SARS-CoV-2 infection. The wider study: The study sequenced bulk RNA from unsorted whole blood, with chains unpaired.

The CDR3 has 13 residues. Trimming shortened V by 1 base and J by 10 bases, and 8 bases separated the two germline ends. Researchers tagged individual cDNA molecules with unique molecular identifiers. TCRdb passed the 5' RACE reads through MiXCR, listing each CDR3 protein once. The sample yields roughly 40,000 distinct CDR3 sequences, 5% to 6.5% seen once. This clonotype was seen more than once but under ten times. The receptor's source is an adult who was a healthcare worker with PCR-confirmed SARS-CoV-2 infection or an uninfected control (not recorded which). V is TRBV12-3 or TRBV12-4 and J is TRBJ1-6; D unclear. Sequenced material: whole blood, taken at baseline. CDR3: CASSLVLGSPLHF. CDR3 coding DNA: TGTGCCAGCAGTTTAGTTTTAGGGTCACCCCTCCACTTT.